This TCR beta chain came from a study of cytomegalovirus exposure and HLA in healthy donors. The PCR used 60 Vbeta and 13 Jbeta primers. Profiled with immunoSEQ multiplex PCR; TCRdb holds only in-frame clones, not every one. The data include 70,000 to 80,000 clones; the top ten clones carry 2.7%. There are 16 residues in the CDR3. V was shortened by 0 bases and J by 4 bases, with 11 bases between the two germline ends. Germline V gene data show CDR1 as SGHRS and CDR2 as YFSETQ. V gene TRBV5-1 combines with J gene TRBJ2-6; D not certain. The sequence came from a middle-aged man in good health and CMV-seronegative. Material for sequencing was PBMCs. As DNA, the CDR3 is TGCGCCAGCAGCTTGGATGCCGGGTCCGGGGCCAACGTCCTGACTTTC. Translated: CASSLDAGSGANVLTF.